This T cell receptor (beta chain) was obtained from a study of shared clonotypes between healthy human individuals. Overall study context: Per donor, three plates held CD4 naive cells, three held CD4 memory, two held CD8 naive and one held CD8 memory.

Authors' analysis steps: In the immunoSEQ data, sequences were junction-only and lacked quality scores, so filtering differed. Clones were read by immunoSEQ multiplex PCR, and TCRdb kept only the in-frame ones, dropping some. V and J calls and clone size are copied from that table; D and trimming were computed from the DNA. This table has approximately 2.3 million clones, 93% appearing once. This clone was seen only a few times. Its antigen is not known. Deletions cut 0 bases from V and 5 bases from J, with 8 bases between. Germline V gene data show CDR1 as LGHNA and CDR2 as YSLEER. The CDR3 is 14 residues long. Findings and limits, study-wide: Sorted-subset sequencing, rarefaction showed, was incomplete despite large depth. The study found lower generation probabilities in non-shared clonotypes than in those shared by all four donors.

The TCR was taken from a man aged 18 to 29 in good health. Some clones in this sample may be carry-over from other donors' samples. This chain links TRBV4-3 with TRBJ1-5; no reliable D call. The sequenced material came from naive CD4+ T cells from PBMCs. Specified subset: CD45RA+ positively selected. The CDR3 reads CASSQDRGYQPQHF. The CDR3 DNA follows: TGCGCCAGCAGCCAAGATCGGGGTTATCAGCCCCAGCATTTT.